A selection of T cell receptor beta chains follows, all from one sample in a study of metastatic and nonmetastatic thyroid tumors. TCRdb re-analyzed the PCR reads through MiXCR. The profile covers 21,000 or so clones, with 25% to 30% appearing a single time and under 25% taken by the ten largest. Sequenced material: blood. Source of these receptors: a female donor with papillary thyroid cancer or a benign thyroid nodule (not recorded which). Some clones in this sample may be carry-over from other donors' samples. The CDR3 runs from the conserved cysteine through the conserved F or W. Each record gives: D gene, clone size, J gene, V gene, CDR3 DNA, CDR3 protein. D genes are given only for firm matches. Size is stated for part of the rows, as once, few or many counts, or as a class when the clone is expanded.

>TRBD1|NA|TRBJ2-1|TRBV11-2
TGTGCCAGCAGCTTAGGGGGGACAGCCTACGGTGAGCAGTTCTTC
CASSLGGTAYGEQFF
>TRBD1|many|TRBJ1-3|TRBV6-2/TRBV6-3
TGTGCCAGCAGTTCCGACAGGGAACGTGGAAACACCATATATTTT
CASSSDRERGNTIYF
>NA|many|TRBJ2-7|TRBV7-9
TGTGCCAGCAGCTTTCTCGGGGTCGAGCAGTACTTC
CASSFLGVEQYF
>NA|medium-sized|TRBJ1-6|TRBV20-1
TGCAGTGCTGGCTGGGCAGGGGTGGGGAATTCACCCCTCCACTTT
CSAGWAGVGNSPLHF
>TRBD1|many|TRBJ2-4|TRBV20-1
TGCAGTGCTATGAAAGGTCGGGACAGGGGGCGGATAGCCAAAAACATTCAGTACTTC
CSAMKGRDRGRIAKNIQYF
>NA|many|TRBJ2-3|TRBV4-3
TGCGCCAGCAGCCAACAGGGGCGCACCACAGATACGCAGTATTTT
CASSQQGRTTDTQYF
>NA|medium-sized|TRBJ1-2|TRBV9
TGTGCCAGCAGCCCGCCGGACAGCCAGGACTATGGCTACACCTTC
CASSPPDSQDYGYTF
>NA|NA|TRBJ2-1|TRBV19
TGTGCCAGTACTCGGACGGGACGCCTGGATGAGCAGTTCTTC
CASTRTGRLDEQFF
>NA|many|TRBJ2-4|TRBV6-1
TGTGCCAGCACAGCCAAAAACATTCAGTACTTC
CASTAKNIQYF
>TRBD2|medium-sized|TRBJ2-7|TRBV20-1
TGCAGTGCTACCCGAGCGGGAGAGCGATACGAGCAGTACTTC
CSATRAGERYEQYF
>NA|NA|TRBJ2-1|TRBV6-1
TGTGCCAGCAGTGAGAGCTACAGGGCCGGTGAGCAGTTCTTC
CASSESYRAGEQFF
>NA|many|TRBJ2-1|TRBV9
TGTGCCAGCAGCGTAGGGGCTTACAATGAGCAGTTCTTC
CASSVGAYNEQFF
>TRBD1|medium-sized|TRBJ1-5|TRBV7-9
TGTGCCAGCAGTGCGCCAGGGCAGCTCAGGGGGGATCAGCCCCAGCATTTT
CASSAPGQLRGDQPQHF
>TRBD2|medium-sized|TRBJ2-3|TRBV7-2
TGTGCCAGCAGCAACGCCCTCACTAGCGGACGCACAGATACGCAGTATTTT
CASSNALTSGRTDTQYF
>TRBD1|many|TRBJ1-4|TRBV6-2/TRBV6-3
TGTGCCAGCAGAAACCGGACAGGGGTGGTTTCGTTTAATGAAAAACTGTTTTTT
CASRNRTGVVSFNEKLFF
>NA|few|TRBJ1-6|TRBV19
TGTGCCAGTTCCTCCGATTCACCCCTCCACTTT
CASSSDSPLHF
>NA|medium-sized|TRBJ1-2|TRBV20-1
TGCAGTGCTAGAGTAGCTACCTATGGCTACACCTTC
CSARVATYGYTF
>NA|many|TRBJ1-1|TRBV28
TGTGCCAGCAGTTTAAGTTCCGTTGGGATGGAATTGAACACTGAAGCTTTCTTT
CASSLSSVGMELNTEAFF
>NA|NA|TRBJ2-3|TRBV6-1
TGTGCCAGCAAGCCCAGCACAGATACGCAGTATTTT
CASKPSTDTQYF
>NA|many|TRBJ1-5|TRBV4-1
TGCGCCAGCAGCCAGGGACCCTCGGGGAATCAGCCCCAGCATTTT
CASSQGPSGNQPQHF
>NA|NA|TRBJ1-5|TRBV20-1
TGCAGTGCTAGTCACAGTGATAGCAATCAGCCCCAGCATTTT
CSASHSDSNQPQHF
>NA|many|TRBJ1-5|TRBV20-1
TGCAGTGCTAGGGGCAGCCACGATCAGCCCCAGCATTTT
CSARGSHDQPQHF
>NA|few|TRBJ1-1|TRBV6-5
TGTGCCAGCAGTTACTCGGGGACGGGGGCGACTGAAGCTTTCTTT
CASSYSGTGATEAFF
>NA|many|TRBJ1-6|TRBV6-2/TRBV6-3
TGTGCCAGCAGTTACTCCCATAGGGACCTCCAGGGACCCCTCCACTTT
CASSYSHRDLQGPLHF
>NA|many|TRBJ2-7|TRBV28
TGTGCCAGCATTTTCGCAGGCGCTTCCTACGAGCAGTACTTC
CASIFAGASYEQYF
>NA|NA|TRBJ1-1|TRBV20-1
TGCAGTGCTGAAGGAATTCAGGACACTGAAGCTTTCTTT
CSAEGIQDTEAFF